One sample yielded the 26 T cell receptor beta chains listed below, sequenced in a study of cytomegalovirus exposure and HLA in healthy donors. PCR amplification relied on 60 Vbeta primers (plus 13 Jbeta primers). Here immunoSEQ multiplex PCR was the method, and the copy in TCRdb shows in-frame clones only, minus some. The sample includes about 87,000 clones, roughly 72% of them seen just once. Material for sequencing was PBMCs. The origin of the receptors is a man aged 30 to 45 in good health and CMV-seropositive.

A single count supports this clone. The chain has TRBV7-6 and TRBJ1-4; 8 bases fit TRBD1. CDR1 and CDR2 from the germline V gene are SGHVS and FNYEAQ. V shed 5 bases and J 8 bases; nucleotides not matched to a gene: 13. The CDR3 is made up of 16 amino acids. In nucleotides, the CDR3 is TGTGCCAGCAGCGAACAGCCAGGGGGCGCAACCGAAAAACTGTTTTTT. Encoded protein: CASSEQPGGATEKLFF.

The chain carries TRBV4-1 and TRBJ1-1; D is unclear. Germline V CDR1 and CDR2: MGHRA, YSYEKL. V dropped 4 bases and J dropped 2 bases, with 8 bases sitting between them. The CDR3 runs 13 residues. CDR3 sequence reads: CASSRSRNTEAFF. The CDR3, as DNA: TGCGCCAGCAGCCGTAGTCGAAACACTGAAGCTTTCTTT.

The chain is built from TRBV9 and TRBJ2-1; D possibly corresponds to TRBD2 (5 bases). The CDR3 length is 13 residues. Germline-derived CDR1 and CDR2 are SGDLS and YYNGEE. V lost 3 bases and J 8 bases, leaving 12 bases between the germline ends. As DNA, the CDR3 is TGTGCCAGCAGCGGAGGGATTCTCGATGAGCAGTTCTTC. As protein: CASSGGILDEQFF.

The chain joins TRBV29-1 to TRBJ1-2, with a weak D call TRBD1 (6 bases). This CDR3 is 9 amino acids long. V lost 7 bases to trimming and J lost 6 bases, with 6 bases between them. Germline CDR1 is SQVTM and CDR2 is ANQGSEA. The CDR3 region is CSEGDGYTF. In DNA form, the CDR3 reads TGCAGCGAGGGGGATGGCTACACCTTC.

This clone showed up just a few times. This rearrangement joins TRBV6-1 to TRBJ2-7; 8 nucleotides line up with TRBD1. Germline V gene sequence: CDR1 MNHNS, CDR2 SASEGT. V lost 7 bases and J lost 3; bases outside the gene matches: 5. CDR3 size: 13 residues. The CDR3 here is CASNSGTGYEQYF. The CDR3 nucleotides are TGTGCCAGCAACTCAGGGACAGGCTACGAGCAGTACTTC.

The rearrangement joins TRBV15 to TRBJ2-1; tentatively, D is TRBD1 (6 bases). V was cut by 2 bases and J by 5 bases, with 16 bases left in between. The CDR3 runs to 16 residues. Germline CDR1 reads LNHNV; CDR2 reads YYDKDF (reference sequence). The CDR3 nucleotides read TGTGCCACCAGCAGAACTTCTAGGACAGCCAACAATGAGCAGTTCTTC. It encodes CATSRTSRTANNEQFF.

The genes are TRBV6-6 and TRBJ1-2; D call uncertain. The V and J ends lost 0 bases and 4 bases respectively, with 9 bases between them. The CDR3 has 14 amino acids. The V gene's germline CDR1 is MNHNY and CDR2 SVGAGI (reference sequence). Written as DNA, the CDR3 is TGTGCCAGCAGTTACTCGAATTCGGGCTATGGCTACACCTTC. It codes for CASSYSNSGYGYTF.

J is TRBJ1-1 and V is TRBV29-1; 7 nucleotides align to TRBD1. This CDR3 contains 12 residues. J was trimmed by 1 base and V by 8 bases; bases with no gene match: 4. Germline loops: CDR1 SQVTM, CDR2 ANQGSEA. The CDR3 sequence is CSHRGWNTEAFF. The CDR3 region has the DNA TGCAGCCACAGGGGATGGAACACTGAAGCTTTCTTT.

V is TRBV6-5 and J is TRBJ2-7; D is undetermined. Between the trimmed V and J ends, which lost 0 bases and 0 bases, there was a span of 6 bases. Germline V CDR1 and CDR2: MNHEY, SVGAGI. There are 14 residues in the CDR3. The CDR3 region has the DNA TGTGCCAGCAGTTACTCGGCGGTCTCCTACGAGCAGTACTTC. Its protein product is CASSYSAVSYEQYF.

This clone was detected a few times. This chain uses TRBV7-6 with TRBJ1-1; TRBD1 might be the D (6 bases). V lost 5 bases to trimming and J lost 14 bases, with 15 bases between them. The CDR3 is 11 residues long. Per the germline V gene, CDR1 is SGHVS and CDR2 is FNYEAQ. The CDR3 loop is CASSPGQKVFF. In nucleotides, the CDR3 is TGTGCCAGCAGCCCAGGACAGAAGGTCTTCTTT. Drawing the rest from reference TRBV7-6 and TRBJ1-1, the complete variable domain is GAGVSQSPRYKVTKRGQDVALRCDPISGHVSLYWYRQALGQGPEFLTYFNYEAQQDKSGLPNDRFSAERPEGSISTLTIQRTEQRDSAMYRCASSPGQKVFFGQGTRLTVV.

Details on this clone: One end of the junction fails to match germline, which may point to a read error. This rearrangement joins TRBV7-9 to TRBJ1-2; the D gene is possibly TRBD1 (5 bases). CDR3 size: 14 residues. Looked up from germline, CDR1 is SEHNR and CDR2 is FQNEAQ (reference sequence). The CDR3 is CASSGARQPYGYPF. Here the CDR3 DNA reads TGTGCCAGCAGCGGGGCAAGGCAGCCCTATGGCTACCCCTTC.

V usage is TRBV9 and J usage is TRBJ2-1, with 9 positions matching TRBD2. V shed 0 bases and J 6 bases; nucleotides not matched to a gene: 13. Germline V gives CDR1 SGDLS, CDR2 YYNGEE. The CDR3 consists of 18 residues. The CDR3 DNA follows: TGTGCCAGCAGCGTAGCTACGTCGGCGGGGGGGCCAGGCAATGAGCAGTTCTTC. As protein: CASSVATSAGGPGNEQFF. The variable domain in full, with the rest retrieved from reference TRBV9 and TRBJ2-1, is DSGVTQTPKHLITATGQRVTLRCSPRSGDLSVYWYQQSLDQGLQFLIQYYNGEERAKGNILERFSAQQFPDLHSELNLSSLELGDSALYFCASSVATSAGGPGNEQFFGPGTRLTVL.

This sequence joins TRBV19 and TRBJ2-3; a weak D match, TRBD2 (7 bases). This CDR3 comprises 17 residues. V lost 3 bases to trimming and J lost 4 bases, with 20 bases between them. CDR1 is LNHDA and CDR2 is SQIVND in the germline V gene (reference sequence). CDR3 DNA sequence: TGTGCCAGTAGTATGGGAGGGGGTCAAGTCAGGGCAGATACGCAGTATTTT. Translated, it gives CASSMGGGQVRADTQYF.

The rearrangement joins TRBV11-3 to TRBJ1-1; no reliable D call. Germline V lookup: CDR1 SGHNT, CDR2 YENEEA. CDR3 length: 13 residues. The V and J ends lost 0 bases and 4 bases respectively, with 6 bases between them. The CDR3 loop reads CASSLESSTEAFF. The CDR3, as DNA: TGTGCCAGCAGCTTAGAATCTAGCACTGAAGCTTTCTTT.

The CDR3 loop is CASSFGKGQGLKNTEAFF. The DNA of the CDR3 is TGTGCCAGCAGCTTCGGGAAGGGACAGGGTTTAAAGAACACTGAAGCTTTCTTT. The chain is built from TRBV7-2 and TRBJ1-1, with 9 bases fitting TRBD1. Germline-derived CDR1 and CDR2 are SGHTA and FQGNSA. The V and J ends lost 3 bases and 1 base, in that order; junction bases with no gene match: 12. The CDR3 consists of 18 residues.

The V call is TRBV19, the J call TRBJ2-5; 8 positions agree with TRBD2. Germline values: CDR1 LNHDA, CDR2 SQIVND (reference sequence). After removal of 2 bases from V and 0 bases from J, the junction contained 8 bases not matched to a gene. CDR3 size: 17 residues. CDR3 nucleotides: TGTGCCAGTAGTATAATGGGAAATAGCGGGAACCAAGAGACCCAGTACTTC. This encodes CASSIMGNSGNQETQYF. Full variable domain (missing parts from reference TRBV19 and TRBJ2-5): DGGITQSPKYLFRKEGQNVTLSCEQNLNHDAMYWYRQDPGQGLRLIYYSQIVNDFQKGDIAEGYSVSREKKESFPLTVTSAQKNPTAFYLCASSIMGNSGNQETQYFGPGTRLLVL.

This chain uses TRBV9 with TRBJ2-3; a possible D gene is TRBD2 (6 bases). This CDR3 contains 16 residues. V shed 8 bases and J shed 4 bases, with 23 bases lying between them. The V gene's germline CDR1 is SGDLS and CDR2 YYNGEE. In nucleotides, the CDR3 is TGTGCCAGTAAGAAGGGAGGCAGCGGGTTCGCAGATACGCAGTATTTT. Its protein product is CASKKGGSGFADTQYF.

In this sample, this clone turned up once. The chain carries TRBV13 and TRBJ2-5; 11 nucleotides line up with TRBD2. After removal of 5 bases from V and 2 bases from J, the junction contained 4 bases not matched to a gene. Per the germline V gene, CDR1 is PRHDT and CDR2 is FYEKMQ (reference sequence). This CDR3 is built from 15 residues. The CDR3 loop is CASSTTSGGQETQYF. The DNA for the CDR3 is TGTGCCAGCAGCACAACTAGCGGGGGTCAAGAGACCCAGTACTTC.

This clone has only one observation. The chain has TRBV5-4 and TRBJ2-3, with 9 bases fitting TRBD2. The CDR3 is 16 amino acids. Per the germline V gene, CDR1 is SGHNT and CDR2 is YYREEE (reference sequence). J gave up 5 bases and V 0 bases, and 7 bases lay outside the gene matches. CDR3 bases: TGTGCCAGCAGCTTGGGGCGGGGGGGCCCGGAAGATACGCAGTATTTT. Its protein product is CASSLGRGGPEDTQYF.

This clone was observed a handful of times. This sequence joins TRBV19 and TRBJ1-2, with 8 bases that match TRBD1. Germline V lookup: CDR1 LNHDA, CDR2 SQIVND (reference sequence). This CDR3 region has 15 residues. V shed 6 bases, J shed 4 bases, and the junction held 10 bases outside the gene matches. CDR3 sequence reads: CASSRTGRRSYGYTF. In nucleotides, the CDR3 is TGTGCCAGTAGCCGGACAGGGAGGCGAAGCTATGGCTACACCTTC.

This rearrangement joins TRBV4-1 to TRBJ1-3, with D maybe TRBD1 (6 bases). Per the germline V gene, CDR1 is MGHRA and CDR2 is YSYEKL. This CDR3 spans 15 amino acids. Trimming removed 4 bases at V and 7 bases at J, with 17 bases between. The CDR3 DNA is TGCGCCAGCAGCCGAGTCGGGGCGAGGGGGAACACCATATATTTT. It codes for CASSRVGARGNTIYF.

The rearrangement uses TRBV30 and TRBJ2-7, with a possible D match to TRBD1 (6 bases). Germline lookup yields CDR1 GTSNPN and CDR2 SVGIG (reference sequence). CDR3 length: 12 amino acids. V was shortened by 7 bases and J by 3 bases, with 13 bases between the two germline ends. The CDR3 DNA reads TGTGCCTACGTTGGACAGCTCTACGAGCAGTACTTC. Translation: CAYVGQLYEQYF.

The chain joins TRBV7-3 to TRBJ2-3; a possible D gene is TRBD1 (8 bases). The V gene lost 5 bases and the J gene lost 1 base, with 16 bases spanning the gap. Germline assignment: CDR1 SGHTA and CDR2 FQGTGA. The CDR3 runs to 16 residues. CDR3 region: CASSQGAGARTDTQYF. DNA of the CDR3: TGTGCCAGCAGCCAGGGGGCGGGGGCACGCACAGATACGCAGTATTTT.

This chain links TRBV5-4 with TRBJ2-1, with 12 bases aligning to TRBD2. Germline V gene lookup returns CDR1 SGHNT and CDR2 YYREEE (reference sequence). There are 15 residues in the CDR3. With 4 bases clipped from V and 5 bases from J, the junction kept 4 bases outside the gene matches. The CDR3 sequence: CASSPSGRADNEQFF. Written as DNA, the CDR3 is TGTGCCAGCAGCCCTAGCGGGAGGGCCGACAATGAGCAGTTCTTC.

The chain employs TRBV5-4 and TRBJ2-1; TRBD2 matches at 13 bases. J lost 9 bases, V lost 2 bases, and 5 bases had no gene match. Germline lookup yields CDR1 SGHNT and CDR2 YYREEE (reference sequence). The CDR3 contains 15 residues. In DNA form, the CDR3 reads TGTGCCAGCAGCTTCACTAGCGGGGGGGTAGGTGAGCAGTTCTTC. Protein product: CASSFTSGGVGEQFF.

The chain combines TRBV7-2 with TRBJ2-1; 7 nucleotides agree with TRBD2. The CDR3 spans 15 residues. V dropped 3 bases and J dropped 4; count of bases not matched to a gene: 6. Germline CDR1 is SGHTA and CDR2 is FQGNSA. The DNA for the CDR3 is TGTGCCAGCAGCTTTGGCGGGAGATCGTACAATGAGCAGTTCTTC. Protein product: CASSFGGRSYNEQFF.